These T cell receptor beta chains were read from a single sample in a study of T-cell reconstitution after alpha-beta-depleted transplantation in children. TCRdb called the PCR reads again in MiXCR, with one record for every CDR3 protein. The sample gives some 260,000 distinct CDR3 sequences, 20% to 30% of which show up once; roughly 5% is in the top ten. Sequenced here: PBMCs, mostly from graft donor cells, sampled 360 days after TCRalphabeta/CD19-depleted stem cell transplant. These receptor sequences come from a female patient aged 2 to 10 who had a stem cell transplant for congenital amegakaryocytic thrombocytopenia, so the T cells may come from the graft donor. The CDR3 runs from the conserved cysteine through the conserved F or W. The order of the fields is clone size, V gene, D gene, J gene, CDR3 protein, CDR3 DNA. D genes are given only for firm matches. Rows may omit the clone size; those that give it use once, few, many or a size class.

clone_size: NA; v_call: TRBV7-9; d_call: TRBD1; j_call: TRBJ1-2; cdr3_aa: CASRLQGEGYTF; cdr3_nt: TGTGCCAGCAGACTACAGGGGGAAGGCTACACCTTC
clone_size: NA; v_call: TRBV19; d_call: NA; j_call: TRBJ1-2; cdr3_aa: CASSSDGSSYYGYTF; cdr3_nt: TGTGCCAGTTCCTCAGACGGATCTTCTTACTATGGCTACACCTTC
clone_size: NA; v_call: TRBV5-6; d_call: NA; j_call: TRBJ1-5; cdr3_aa: CASSFYRRGGNQPQHF; cdr3_nt: TGTGCCAGCAGCTTTTATCGAAGGGGTGGCAATCAGCCCCAGCATTTT
clone_size: many; v_call: TRBV5-1; d_call: NA; j_call: TRBJ2-3; cdr3_aa: CASSLLGDLRDTQYF; cdr3_nt: TGCGCCAGCAGCTTGTTAGGGGATTTGAGAGATACGCAGTATTTT
clone_size: few; v_call: TRBV12-3/TRBV12-4; d_call: NA; j_call: TRBJ2-1; cdr3_aa: CASSPPRGLAAVEQFF; cdr3_nt: TGTGCCAGCAGCCCCCCCCGGGGGCTAGCGGCTGTTGAGCAGTTCTTC
clone_size: few; v_call: TRBV4-1; d_call: NA; j_call: TRBJ1-4; cdr3_aa: CASSPLDHYEGEKLFF; cdr3_nt: TGCGCCAGCAGCCCCTTGGATCATTATGAGGGCGAAAAACTGTTTTTT
clone_size: NA; v_call: TRBV27; d_call: NA; j_call: TRBJ2-7; cdr3_aa: CASSLSSTPRVKSYEQYF; cdr3_nt: TGTGCCAGCAGTTTATCGTCGACCCCCCGGGTAAAATCCTACGAGCAGTACTTC
clone_size: few; v_call: TRBV3-1; d_call: NA; j_call: TRBJ2-5; cdr3_aa: CASSQSGDQETQYF; cdr3_nt: TGTGCCAGCAGCCAATCGGGGGACCAAGAGACCCAGTACTTC
clone_size: NA; v_call: TRBV28; d_call: NA; j_call: TRBJ2-7; cdr3_aa: CASSLSGEAYEQYF; cdr3_nt: TGTGCCAGCAGTTTATCGGGGGAGGCCTACGAGCAGTACTTC
clone_size: few; v_call: TRBV24-1; d_call: TRBD2; j_call: TRBJ2-1; cdr3_aa: CATSDSTSGRAHEQFF; cdr3_nt: TGTGCCACCAGTGATTCAACTAGCGGGAGGGCCCATGAGCAGTTCTTC
clone_size: many; v_call: TRBV7-8; d_call: NA; j_call: TRBJ2-3; cdr3_aa: CASSLWRAGTDTQYF; cdr3_nt: TGTGCCAGCAGCTTATGGAGAGCGGGTACAGATACGCAGTATTTT
clone_size: once; v_call: TRBV7-9; d_call: NA; j_call: TRBJ2-1; cdr3_aa: CAGSLVGTPKNEQFF; cdr3_nt: TGTGCCGGCAGCTTAGTCGGGACGCCCAAAAATGAGCAGTTCTTC
clone_size: few; v_call: TRBV29-1; d_call: NA; j_call: TRBJ2-1; cdr3_aa: CSVDEELNEQFF; cdr3_nt: TGCAGCGTCGACGAGGAACTCAATGAGCAGTTCTTC
clone_size: NA; v_call: TRBV24-1; d_call: NA; j_call: TRBJ2-5; cdr3_aa: CATRGPRCGDLKTQYF; cdr3_nt: TGTGCCACCAGGGGCCCACGCTGCGGGGATCTGAAGACCCAGTACTTC
clone_size: once; v_call: TRBV12-3/TRBV12-4; d_call: TRBD1; j_call: TRBJ1-2; cdr3_aa: CASRPGGRFGYTF; cdr3_nt: TGTGCCAGCCGTCCAGGGGGCAGGTTTGGCTACACCTTC
clone_size: NA; v_call: TRBV4-1; d_call: TRBD2; j_call: TRBJ2-7; cdr3_aa: CASSQGGGTGTYEQYF; cdr3_nt: TGCGCCAGCAGCCAAGGGGGAGGGACGGGGACCTACGAGCAGTACTTC
clone_size: NA; v_call: TRBV7-7; d_call: NA; j_call: TRBJ1-4; cdr3_aa: CASSPLPTAANEKLFF; cdr3_nt: TGTGCCAGCAGCCCTCTGCCGACGGCCGCGAATGAAAAACTGTTTTTT
clone_size: few; v_call: TRBV12-3/TRBV12-4; d_call: TRBD2; j_call: TRBJ2-1; cdr3_aa: CASSQGLAAHEQFF; cdr3_nt: TGTGCCAGCAGTCAGGGACTAGCGGCGCATGAGCAGTTCTTC
clone_size: many; v_call: TRBV28; d_call: NA; j_call: TRBJ2-1; cdr3_aa: CASGRPTTQGNEQFF; cdr3_nt: TGTGCCAGCGGGCGTCCGACTACTCAGGGGAATGAGCAGTTCTTC
clone_size: NA; v_call: TRBV12-3/TRBV12-4; d_call: NA; j_call: TRBJ2-7; cdr3_aa: CASSFGTHYEQYF; cdr3_nt: TGTGCCAGCAGTTTTGGGACACATTACGAGCAGTACTTC
clone_size: few; v_call: TRBV7-9; d_call: NA; j_call: TRBJ2-7; cdr3_aa: CASSLPSSYEQYF; cdr3_nt: TGTGCCAGCAGCCTTCCGAGCTCCTACGAGCAGTACTTC
clone_size: NA; v_call: TRBV7-9; d_call: TRBD2; j_call: TRBJ2-5; cdr3_aa: CASSLVASGYQETQYF; cdr3_nt: TGTGCCAGCAGCCTAGTAGCTAGCGGGTACCAAGAGACCCAGTACTTC
clone_size: few; v_call: TRBV4-1; d_call: TRBD2; j_call: TRBJ2-2; cdr3_aa: CASMEKGRGWDTGELFF; cdr3_nt: TGCGCCAGCATGGAGAAGGGGCGGGGGTGGGACACCGGGGAGCTGTTTTTT
clone_size: once; v_call: TRBV2; d_call: TRBD1; j_call: TRBJ1-2; cdr3_aa: CASMKGRNRGLSYGYTF; cdr3_nt: TGTGCCAGCATGAAAGGGCGAAATAGGGGGCTGTCCTATGGCTACACCTTC
clone_size: few; v_call: TRBV6-5; d_call: TRBD2; j_call: TRBJ2-3; cdr3_aa: CASSYSTGGPDTQYF; cdr3_nt: TGTGCCAGCAGTTACTCGACGGGGGGACCTGATACGCAGTATTTT
clone_size: many; v_call: TRBV7-8; d_call: NA; j_call: TRBJ2-1; cdr3_aa: CASSQDGSSYNEQFF; cdr3_nt: TGTGCCAGCAGCCAAGACGGGAGCTCCTACAATGAGCAGTTCTTC
clone_size: NA; v_call: TRBV6-5; d_call: NA; j_call: TRBJ1-1; cdr3_aa: CASTRDPGNTEAFF; cdr3_nt: TGTGCCAGCACCCGAGACCCCGGGAACACTGAAGCTTTCTTT
clone_size: few; v_call: TRBV6-2/TRBV6-3; d_call: NA; j_call: TRBJ1-1; cdr3_aa: CASSPGSPGTEAFF; cdr3_nt: TGTGCCAGCAGCCCCGGGTCCCCGGGCACTGAAGCTTTCTTT
clone_size: NA; v_call: TRBV7-6; d_call: NA; j_call: TRBJ1-1; cdr3_aa: CALVLGARTNTEAFF; cdr3_nt: TGTGCCTTGGTTTTGGGGGCCCGGACGAACACTGAAGCTTTCTTT
clone_size: few; v_call: TRBV6-5; d_call: NA; j_call: TRBJ1-4; cdr3_aa: CASSYPAGDDNEKLFF; cdr3_nt: TGTGCCAGCAGTTACCCGGCAGGGGATGATAATGAAAAACTGTTTTTT
clone_size: NA; v_call: TRBV7-6; d_call: TRBD2; j_call: TRBJ2-7; cdr3_aa: CASSPTSGRAIFSLYEQYF; cdr3_nt: TGTGCCAGCAGCCCCACTAGCGGGAGGGCTATATTCTCTCTCTACGAGCAGTACTTC
clone_size: few; v_call: TRBV7-8; d_call: NA; j_call: TRBJ1-4; cdr3_aa: CATTLISTNEKLFF; cdr3_nt: TGTGCCACCACTTTGATTTCAACTAATGAAAAACTGTTTTTT
clone_size: NA; v_call: TRBV25-1; d_call: TRBD2; j_call: TRBJ2-1; cdr3_aa: CASSKTRNKLAGGSGVKHEQFF; cdr3_nt: TGTGCCAGCAGTAAGACCCGAAATAAACTAGCGGGAGGGTCCGGGGTAAAGCATGAGCAGTTCTTC
clone_size: NA; v_call: TRBV20-1; d_call: TRBD2; j_call: TRBJ2-5; cdr3_aa: CSASLLAEETQYF; cdr3_nt: TGCAGTGCTAGTCTCCTAGCGGAGGAGACCCAGTACTTC
clone_size: few; v_call: TRBV5-5; d_call: NA; j_call: TRBJ2-2; cdr3_aa: CASSLVQPANTGELFF; cdr3_nt: TGTGCCAGCAGCTTGGTACAACCCGCGAACACCGGGGAGCTGTTTTTT
clone_size: NA; v_call: TRBV29-1; d_call: NA; j_call: TRBJ1-2; cdr3_aa: CSGQGQNYGYTF; cdr3_nt: TGCAGCGGTCAGGGACAAAACTATGGCTACACCTTC
clone_size: NA; v_call: TRBV28; d_call: NA; j_call: TRBJ1-5; cdr3_aa: CASNSPGYPARQPQHF; cdr3_nt: TGTGCCAGCAACAGCCCGGGGTACCCGGCGAGGCAGCCCCAGCATTTT
clone_size: NA; v_call: TRBV4-2; d_call: NA; j_call: TRBJ2-7; cdr3_aa: CASSQVYIGAGEYEQYF; cdr3_nt: TGTGCCAGCAGCCAAGTTTACATTGGCGCAGGGGAGTACGAGCAGTACTTC
clone_size: NA; v_call: TRBV9; d_call: TRBD1; j_call: TRBJ2-7; cdr3_aa: CASSGGTAPAEQYF; cdr3_nt: TGTGCCAGCAGCGGAGGGACAGCTCCCGCCGAGCAGTACTTC
clone_size: NA; v_call: TRBV28; d_call: TRBD1; j_call: TRBJ1-1; cdr3_aa: CASSLQGAGNTEAFF; cdr3_nt: TGTGCCAGCAGTCTACAGGGGGCCGGGAACACTGAAGCTTTCTTT
clone_size: NA; v_call: TRBV5-8; d_call: NA; j_call: TRBJ2-2; cdr3_aa: CARSGGSIPGELFF; cdr3_nt: TGTGCTCGATCTGGGGGAAGTATCCCCGGGGAGCTGTTTTTT
clone_size: few; v_call: TRBV2; d_call: NA; j_call: TRBJ1-5; cdr3_aa: CASGEYQPQHF; cdr3_nt: TGTGCCAGCGGGGAGTATCAGCCCCAGCATTTT
clone_size: NA; v_call: TRBV15; d_call: NA; j_call: TRBJ1-6; cdr3_aa: CATSRVGISSYNSPLHF; cdr3_nt: TGTGCCACCAGCAGAGTGGGGATCAGCTCCTATAATTCACCCCTCCACTTT
clone_size: many; v_call: TRBV29-1; d_call: NA; j_call: TRBJ2-5; cdr3_aa: CSAAPLQGETQYF; cdr3_nt: TGCAGCGCCGCCCCGTTGCAAGGCGAGACCCAGTACTTC
clone_size: NA; v_call: TRBV20-1; d_call: TRBD2; j_call: TRBJ2-2; cdr3_aa: CSAKTSGRLWPSGELFF; cdr3_nt: TGCAGTGCTAAGACTAGCGGGAGACTTTGGCCATCCGGGGAGCTGTTTTTT
clone_size: NA; v_call: TRBV10-3; d_call: TRBD2; j_call: TRBJ2-5; cdr3_aa: CAIAPSGRAQETQYF; cdr3_nt: TGTGCCATCGCACCTAGCGGGAGGGCCCAAGAGACCCAGTACTTC
clone_size: few; v_call: TRBV6-2/TRBV6-3; d_call: TRBD1; j_call: TRBJ1-5; cdr3_aa: CASSLEGQSHQPQHF; cdr3_nt: TGTGCCAGCAGTCTAGAGGGACAGTCTCATCAGCCCCAGCATTTT
clone_size: NA; v_call: TRBV2; d_call: TRBD2; j_call: TRBJ2-1; cdr3_aa: CASSGVRGGFNEQFF; cdr3_nt: TGTGCCAGCAGCGGCGTGAGGGGAGGGTTTAATGAGCAGTTCTTC